This TCR beta chain is from a study of T cell changes during pregnancy in multiple sclerosis. The CDR3 runs 16 residues. The V gene end was trimmed by 6 bases and the J gene end by 4 bases; junction bases not matched to a gene: 9. CDR1 and CDR2 (germline): MRHNA, SNTAGT. Some clones are missing from TCRdb's copy, which holds only in-frame ones; the method was immunoSEQ multiplex PCR. The sample lists more than 55,000 clones; roughly nine tenths were seen once. This sequence originates from a female donor with multiple sclerosis, enrolled in a pregnancy study. J is TRBJ2-2 and V is TRBV6-4; 9 positions agree with TRBD1. Sequences were derived from peripheral blood, sampled in the second trimester of pregnancy. This CDR3 reads CASRDLDRGFTGELFF. The CDR3 coding sequence is TGTGCCAGCAGAGACCTGGACAGGGGCTTCACCGGGGAGCTGTTTTTT.